A single T cell receptor beta chain is shown here with its context. Antigen specificity is unknown. Germline DNA was also extracted, with blood RNA taken from unsorted whole blood. The CDR3 runs 14 residues. The V gene's germline CDR1 is MNHEY and CDR2 SVGAGI. Trimming cost V 2 bases and J 7 bases, with 15 bases left between them. With a constant-region primer, TCR beta cDNA was made from about 0.5 ug of total RNA. Researchers made the TCR beta libraries by running three nested multiplex PCR rounds with slightly modified ARM-PCR. The study ran its first two PCR rounds for approximately 10 cycles each, using TRBV1-TRBV30 forward primers and a C-beta reverse primer. Each CDR3 protein is one row after TCRdb ran MiXCR on the multiplex PCR reads. This table has roughly 180,000 distinct CDR3 sequences, around 60% appearing once. The data are from a study of tumor-infiltrating lymphocytes in primary liver carcinoma. Study context: The patients, men and women alike, were aged 30 to 69 years.

General study findings and limits: Tumor region pairs showed greater overlap than either tumor-adjacent or tumor-blood pairs did.

This chain joins TRBV6-5 and TRBJ2-7; D is possibly TRBD2 (6 bases). The sample was peripheral blood. This TCR was sampled from a man between 40 and 49 years old with primary liver carcinoma and hepatitis B virus infection. The CDR3 loop reads CASSYGYPRGEQYF. The CDR3 DNA sequence: TGTGCCAGCAGTTACGGTTATCCCCGGGGGGAGCAGTACTTC.